The clone carrying this T cell receptor beta chain was seen at least ten times. Its antigen is currently unknown. The data were obtained in a study of response to subunit inactivated influenza vaccine. Findings and caveats of the study: It was suggested by the authors that few new T cells are recruited by each seasonal influenza vaccination.

TCRdb called the RT-PCR reads again in MiXCR, with one record for every CDR3 protein. This sample has 650,000 to 800,000 distinct CDR3 sequences, with roughly 14% found just once. Between the trimmed V and J ends, which lost 6 bases and 1 base, there was a span of 9 bases. The CDR3 is made up of 14 amino acids. Germline V gene data show CDR1 as SNHLY and CDR2 as FYNNEI. The rearrangement joins TRBV2 to TRBJ2-2, with D unclear. This receptor was identified in a man aged 50-60 years who received an inactivated influenza vaccine. The source material was PBMCs from blood, sampled around 15 days before vaccination. The CDR3 sequence: CASSSERNTGELFF. The CDR3 bases are TGTGCCAGCAGCTCGGAGCGGAACACCGGGGAGCTGTTTTTT.